Listed here is a single T cell receptor (beta chain). The sample originates from a study of blood T cell repertoires in COVID-19. Study background: The analysed material was cDNA or gDNA that came from T cells, B-cell-depleted T cells, or PBMCs.

CDR1 is LNHDA, CDR2 SQIVND, per germline (reference sequence). The CDR3 runs to 15 residues. With 6 bases clipped from V and 4 bases from J, the junction kept 9 bases outside the gene matches. The assay was immunoSEQ multiplex PCR, and TCRdb's table has in-frame clones only and misses some. The sample yields around 200,000 clones, roughly 90% seen once. The sample was PBMCs or T cells enriched from blood (not recorded which). The sequence derives from a woman aged 45 to 65 in a cohort exposed to, infected with or recovered from COVID-19 (not recorded which). This sequence joins TRBV19 and TRBJ1-5, with TRBD1 identical over 7 bases. CDR3 sequence: CASSRRDSVNQPQHF. The CDR3 coding sequence is TGTGCCAGTAGCCGCAGGGACAGCGTAAATCAGCCCCAGCATTTT.